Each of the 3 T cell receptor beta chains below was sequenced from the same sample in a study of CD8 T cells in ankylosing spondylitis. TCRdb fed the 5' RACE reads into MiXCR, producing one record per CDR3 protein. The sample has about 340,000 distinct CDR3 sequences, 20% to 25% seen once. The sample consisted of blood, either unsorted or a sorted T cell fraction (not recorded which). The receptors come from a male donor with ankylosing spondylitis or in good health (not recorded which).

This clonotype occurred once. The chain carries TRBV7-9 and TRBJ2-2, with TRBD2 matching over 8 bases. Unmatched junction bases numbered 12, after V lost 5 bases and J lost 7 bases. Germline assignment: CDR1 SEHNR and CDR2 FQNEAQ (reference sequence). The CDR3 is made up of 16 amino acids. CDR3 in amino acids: CASSAGGAIDVGELFF. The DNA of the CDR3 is TGTGCCAGCAGCGCCGGGGGGGCAATCGATGTCGGGGAGCTGTTTTTT.

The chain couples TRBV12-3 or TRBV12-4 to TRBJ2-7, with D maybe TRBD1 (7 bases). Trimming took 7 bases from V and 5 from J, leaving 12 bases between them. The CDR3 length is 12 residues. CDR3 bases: TGTGCCAGCACGACAGGGAGGCACGAGCAGTACTTC. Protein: CASTTGRHEQYF.

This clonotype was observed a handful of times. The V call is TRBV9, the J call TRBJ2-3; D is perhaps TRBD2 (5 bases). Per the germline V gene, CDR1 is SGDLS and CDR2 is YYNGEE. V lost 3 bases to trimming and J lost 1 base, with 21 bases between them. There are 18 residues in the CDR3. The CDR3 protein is CASSARSVGGVRTDTQYF. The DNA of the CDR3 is TGTGCCAGCAGCGCCCGTAGCGTGGGTGGGGTGCGCACAGATACGCAGTATTTT.